The 12 T cell receptor beta chains below come from one sample, sequenced in a study of T cells after yellow fever vaccination. From the 5' RACE reads, TCRdb called clonotypes with MiXCR, one entry per CDR3 protein. The profile shows a few hundred thousand distinct CDR3 sequences, around 5.3% of them singletons. The material was CD4+ T cells sorted from PBMCs, obtained on the day of the yellow fever booster vaccination. The receptor source for this set is a man younger than 30 who received the YFV17D yellow fever vaccine.

The chain is built from TRBV2 and TRBJ1-5, with D possibly being TRBD1 (5 bases). Looked up from germline, CDR1 is SNHLY and CDR2 is FYNNEI. There are 12 residues in the CDR3. Between the trimmed V and J ends, which lost 8 bases and 8 bases, there was a span of 13 bases. Here the CDR3 reads CASGIPREPQHF. CDR3 nucleotide sequence: TGTGCCAGCGGGATCCCCAGGGAGCCCCAGCATTTT.

This sequence joins TRBV20-1 and TRBJ2-7; 8 bases fit TRBD1. This CDR3 comprises 14 residues. The germline V gene encodes CDR1 DFQATT and CDR2 SNEGSKA (reference sequence). The J segment lost 6 bases and the V segment lost 5 bases, leaving 12 bases of the junction unmatched. CDR3 nucleotide sequence: TGCAGTGCTCGACAGGGGCTGGGGAATCTCGAGCAGTACTTC. It specifies CSARQGLGNLEQYF.

In this sample, this clonotype turned up a few times. The chain has TRBV5-4 and TRBJ1-1; D unclear. Germline CDR1 is SGHNT and CDR2 is YYREEE (reference sequence). This CDR3 has 13 amino acids. Trimming shortened V by 3 bases and J by 1 base, and 7 bases separated the two germline ends. The chain's CDR3 is CASSSPQNTEAFF. As DNA, the CDR3 is TGTGCCAGCAGCTCTCCCCAGAACACTGAAGCTTTCTTT.

This clonotype was seen a few times. The gene calls are TRBV5-4 and TRBJ2-2; 7 bases map to TRBD2. V lost 0 bases to trimming and J lost 9 bases; unmatched junction nucleotides: 2. CDR3 length: 13 residues. Germline V gives CDR1 SGHNT, CDR2 YYREEE (reference sequence). The CDR3 bases are TGTGCCAGCAGCTTGGGGACTAGTAGGGAGCTGTTTTTT. Translation gives CASSLGTSRELFF.

The sample holds a few counts of this clonotype. V and J are TRBV29-1 and TRBJ1-1, with 9 bases fitting TRBD1. Trimming cost V 2 bases and J 3 bases; bases outside gene matches: 1. The CDR3 totals 13 residues. CDR1 and CDR2 (germline): SQVTM, ANQGSEA. In DNA form, the CDR3 reads TGCAGCGTTGAACGGACAGGGGACACTGAAGCTTTCTTT. Protein sequence: CSVERTGDTEAFF. Looking up the rest from reference TRBV29-1 and TRBJ1-1 gives the full variable domain: SAVISQKPSRDICQRGTSLTIQCQVDSQVTMMFWYRQQPGQSLTLIATANQGSEATYESGFVIDKFPISRPNLTFSTLTVSNMSPEDSSIYLCSVERTGDTEAFFGQGTRLTVV.

This clonotype appeared many times. J is TRBJ1-1 and V is TRBV25-1; D possibly corresponds to TRBD1 (6 bases). Between the trimmed V and J ends, which lost 6 bases and 4 bases, there was a span of 15 bases. Germline CDR1 MGHDK, CDR2 SYGVNS. The CDR3 loop spans 14 amino acids. The CDR3 reads CASSEQGVVTEAFF. CDR3 nucleotide sequence: TGTGCCAGCAGCGAACAGGGTGTGGTCACTGAAGCTTTCTTT.

A few counts support this clonotype. The chain links TRBV19 to TRBJ1-1; D is unresolved. Germline CDR1 LNHDA, CDR2 SQIVND (reference sequence). The CDR3 runs 15 residues. The V gene lost 1 base and the J gene lost 0 bases, with 9 bases spanning the gap. CDR3 protein: CASSIGAGVNTEAFF. The CDR3 nucleotides read TGTGCCAGTAGTATAGGCGCCGGAGTGAACACTGAAGCTTTCTTT. The full variable domain, completed using reference TRBV19 and TRBJ1-1, is DGGITQSPKYLFRKEGQNVTLSCEQNLNHDAMYWYRQDPGQGLRLIYYSQIVNDFQKGDIAEGYSVSREKKESFPLTVTSAQKNPTAFYLCASSIGAGVNTEAFFGQGTRLTVV.

There are a few counts of this clonotype. The junction and the germline gene differ at one end; a read error may be behind it. The chain links TRBV5-1 to TRBJ2-5, with D possibly being TRBD1 (5 bases). Germline V lookup: CDR1 SGHRS, CDR2 YFSETQ. The CDR3 spans 14 residues. CDR3 DNA sequence: TGCGCCAGCAAACCAGGACAACCCCAAGAAACCCAGTACTTC. Translating gives CASKPGQPQETQYF.

The chain uses TRBV2 and TRBJ2-7; D is tentatively TRBD1 or TRBD2 (7 bases each). Germline V lookup: CDR1 SNHLY, CDR2 FYNNEI. V was trimmed by 8 bases and J by 6 bases, leaving 14 bases between them. The length of the CDR3 is 12 residues. This chain's CDR3 is CASGQGEGEQYF. Written as DNA, the CDR3 is TGTGCCAGCGGCCAGGGGGAGGGCGAGCAGTACTTC.

This clonotype was counted a few times. V is TRBV5-1 and J is TRBJ2-7, with a weak D call TRBD2 (6 bases). The CDR3 extends over 15 amino acids. The V gene lost 0 bases and the J gene lost 0 bases, with 10 bases spanning the gap. Germline V lookup: CDR1 SGHRS, CDR2 YFSETQ. The CDR3 loop reads CASSLAIGSSYEQYF. The CDR3 nucleotides are TGCGCCAGCAGCTTGGCCATCGGGAGCTCCTACGAGCAGTACTTC.

This clonotype has just a few counts. The chain employs TRBV15 and TRBJ1-1; 9 nucleotides line up with TRBD1. Germline V CDR1 and CDR2: LNHNV, YYDKDF (reference sequence). The CDR3 spans 15 residues. With V trimmed by 2 bases and J by 7 bases, 8 bases remained unmatched. The CDR3 nucleotides read TGTGCCACCAGCAGAAATACAGGGGGCTTTCATGAAGCTTTCTTT. It encodes CATSRNTGGFHEAFF.

The V gene is TRBV10-3, the J gene TRBJ2-6, with a tentative D call TRBD1 (5 bases). Per germline, CDR1 ENHRY and CDR2 SYGVKD. The CDR3 has 15 amino acids. The ends were cut back, 7 bases at V and 0 bases at J, with 10 bases in the middle. This CDR3 is CAINTGPSGANVLTF. CDR3 nucleotides: TGTGCCATCAACACAGGCCCCTCTGGGGCCAACGTCCTGACTTTC.